These 28 T cell receptor beta chains originate from one sample sequenced in a study of liver allograft versus peripheral blood T cells. Across the study: Comparisons were made between T cell receptor repertoires found in transplanted livers and those circulating in recipients' peripheral blood.

TCRdb analysed the reads with MiXCR anew, one entry per CDR3 protein. The table lists 2,000 to 2,500 distinct CDR3 sequences, around 17% of them singletons. The receptor source for this set is a human patient who had a liver transplant. The T cells may partly be graft donor cells.

This clonotype appeared many times. The chain joins TRBV6-5 to TRBJ1-1, with D tentatively TRBD1 (5 bases). Germline assignment: CDR1 MNHEY and CDR2 SVGAGI. V was trimmed by 2 bases and J by 1 base, leaving 8 bases between them. The CDR3 runs to 14 residues. The DNA of the CDR3 is TGTGCCAGCAGTTACGGGGGGGGGAACACTGAAGCTTTCTTT. Encoded protein: CASSYGGGNTEAFF.

This clonotype qualifies as medium-sized (0.01 to 0.1%). The rearrangement uses TRBV6-1 and TRBJ2-3; TRBD1 matches 11 bases. CDR3 size: 13 residues. With 10 bases clipped from V and 6 bases from J, the junction kept 6 bases outside the gene matches. Germline CDR1 MNHNS, CDR2 SASEGT. This chain's CDR3 is CATSDRGLDTQYF. CDR3 coding DNA: TGTGCCACCTCGGACAGGGGGCTGGATACGCAGTATTTT.

This clonotype is deemed medium-sized (0.01 to 0.1%). The chain is built from TRBV6-2 or TRBV6-3 and TRBJ2-3; TRBD2 might be the D (6 bases). Trimming stripped 5 bases from V and 2 bases from J, with 14 bases between. Germline assignment: CDR1 MNHEY and CDR2 SVGEGT. The CDR3 totals 15 residues. The CDR3 reads CASSIAAGATDTQYF. CDR3 bases: TGTGCCAGCAGTATAGCGGCCGGGGCCACAGATACGCAGTATTTT.

This clonotype is judged large. The rearrangement links TRBV10-3 to TRBJ2-5; D might be TRBD1 or TRBD2, each matching 5 bases. Trimming took 9 bases from V and 1 from J, leaving 15 bases between them. Per the germline V gene, CDR1 is ENHRY and CDR2 is SYGVKD. The CDR3 consists of 14 residues. CDR3 in amino acids: CAINTEGTQETQYF. The CDR3 DNA sequence: TGTGCCATTAATACAGAAGGGACCCAAGAGACCCAGTACTTC.

This clonotype is labeled as medium-sized. This rearrangement joins TRBV7-9 to TRBJ2-1; 10 positions match TRBD1. The germline V gene has CDR1 SEHNR and CDR2 FQNEAQ (reference sequence). V shed 6 bases and J 5 bases; nucleotides not matched to a gene: 7. The CDR3 has 15 amino acids. CDR3 residues: CASSSRDRGDNEQFF. The CDR3 coding sequence is TGTGCCAGCAGTTCCCGGGACAGGGGTGACAATGAGCAGTTCTTC. Based on the CDR3 plus reference TRBV7-9 and TRBJ2-1, the full variable domain is DTGVSQNPRHKITKRGQNVTFRCDPISEHNRLYWYRQTLGQGPEFLTYFQNEAQLEKSRLLSDRFSAERPKGSFSTLEIQRTEQGDSAMYLCASSSRDRGDNEQFFGPGTRLTVL.

This clonotype turned up a few times. The chain has TRBV25-1 and TRBJ1-5; TRBD1 aligns across 8 bases. The CDR3 loop spans 14 amino acids. V was pared by 6 bases and J by 3 bases, with 4 bases of the junction left unmatched. The germline V gene encodes CDR1 MGHDK and CDR2 SYGVNS. CDR3 nucleotides: TGTGCCAGCAGCCGGACAGGGAACAATCAGCCCCAGCATTTT. This encodes CASSRTGNNQPQHF.

This chain links TRBV9 with TRBJ2-7; 9 positions agree with TRBD2. Germline assignment: CDR1 SGDLS and CDR2 YYNGEE. The CDR3 sequence is 16 residues long. Trimming took 2 bases from V and 2 from J; bases not matched to a gene: 8. In DNA form, the CDR3 reads TGTGCCAGCAGCGTTCCCGGGGTAGCGGGAGCCTACGAGCAGTACGTC. Residues: CASSVPGVAGAYEQYV.

This clonotype appeared a single time. The V gene is TRBV3-1, the J gene TRBJ1-1; D remains ambiguous. The CDR3 has 13 residues. Per germline, CDR1 LGHDT and CDR2 YNNKEL (reference sequence). Trimming left V 2 bases short and J 3 bases short, with 7 bases between. CDR3 coding DNA: TGTGCCAGCAGCCAAAGGTGGGACACTGAAGCTTTCTTT. This sequence encodes CASSQRWDTEAFF. Combining the CDR3 with reference TRBV3-1 and TRBJ1-1 gives the whole variable domain DTAVSQTPKYLVTQMGNDKSIKCEQNLGHDTMYWYKQDSKKFLKIMFSYNNKELIINETVPNRFSPKSPDKAHLNLHINSLELGDSAVYFCASSQRWDTEAFFGQGTRLTVV.

This clonotype is classed as large. Here the CDR3 DNA reads TGTGCCAGCAGCCAATCGCTAGATTCCCTTGCCGCCCAGCATTTT. Its translation is CASSQSLDSLAAQHF. The chain links TRBV16 to TRBJ1-5; D gene unclear. CDR1 and CDR2 (germline): KGHSY, FQNENV. Trimming removed 0 bases from V and 11 bases from J, with 17 bases in between. The CDR3 sequence is 15 residues long. Supplemented by reference TRBV16 and TRBJ1-5, the full variable domain reads GEEVAQTPKHLVRGEGQKAKLYCAPIKGHSYVFWYQQVLKNEFKFLISFQNENVFDETGMPKERFSAKCLPNSPCSLEIQATKLEDSAVYFCASSQSLDSLAAQHFGDGTRLSIL.

The rearrangement uses TRBV2 and TRBJ1-2, with D tentatively TRBD1 (6 bases). Germline V CDR1 and CDR2: SNHLY, FYNNEI. The CDR3 runs to 11 residues. CDR3 DNA sequence: TGTGGGACAGATCCCCGGGGAGGCTACACCTTC. Translation: CGTDPRGGYTF.

The genes are TRBV5-4 and TRBJ2-7, with 7 bases matching TRBD2. The V and J ends lost 4 bases and 4 bases, in that order; junction bases with no gene match: 17. This CDR3 is built from 17 residues. Germline V gene sequence: CDR1 SGHNT, CDR2 YYREEE (reference sequence). In DNA, the CDR3 is TGTGCCAGCAGCCGAATGTTAGGGGCGGGAGACGAATACGAGCAGTACGTC. Protein: CASSRMLGAGDEYEQYV.

The V gene is TRBV27, the J gene TRBJ2-7, with D unresolved. The length of the CDR3 is 12 residues. Germline CDR1 and CDR2: MNHEY and SMNVEV (reference sequence). V was trimmed by 11 bases and J by 6 bases, leaving 17 bases between them. DNA for the CDR3: TGTGCCCCTCAGAGGAAACACTGCGAGCAGTACTTC. Its protein product is CAPQRKHCEQYF.

Turning to this clonotype: With a far larger clone one base away, a read error is the likely cause. This chain connects TRBV6-1 to TRBJ1-3, with D hard to call. V was trimmed by 8 bases and J by 4 bases, leaving 21 bases between them. Germline V gene sequence: CDR1 MNHNS, CDR2 SASEGT. The CDR3 consists of 16 residues. In DNA, the CDR3 is TGTGCCAGCGGTTACTCTGTCCGGATCCTAGGAAACACCATATATTTT. Its translation is CASGYSVRILGNTIYF.

This clonotype has a handful of counts. The gene calls are TRBV12-3 or TRBV12-4 and TRBJ2-2; 8 positions agree with TRBD1. This CDR3 comprises 16 residues. V was pared by 5 bases and J by 10 bases, with 15 bases of the junction left unmatched. The CDR3 spells CASSMRQGWAQEELFF. The DNA of the CDR3 is TGTGCCAGCAGTATGAGACAGGGGTGGGCTCAAGAGGAGCTGTTTTTT.

This clonotype is large by share. The J gene is TRBJ1-1, the V gene TRBV18; D ambiguous. V shed 1 base and J shed 5 bases, with 14 bases lying between them. Germline V gene lookup returns CDR1 KGHSH and CDR2 LQKENI. The CDR3 is 15 amino acids. The CDR3 spells CASSPLRQDGTEAFF. The CDR3 nucleotides are TGTGCCAGCTCACCACTTAGACAAGATGGGACTGAAGCTTTCTTT.

This clonotype is labeled as medium-sized (0.01 to 0.1%). The V gene is TRBV27, the J gene TRBJ1-2; TRBD1 agrees at 10 bases. Germline CDR1 reads MNHEY; CDR2 reads SMNVEV (reference sequence). Trimming took 9 bases from V and 11 from J; bases not matched to a gene: 12. This CDR3 has 13 residues. The CDR3 sequence: CASGPRQGAQYTF. For the CDR3, the DNA is TGTGCCAGTGGCCCGCGACAGGGGGCTCAGTACACCTTC.

This clonotype is deemed medium-sized. The rearrangement joins TRBV7-9 to TRBJ1-1; 8 bases line up with TRBD1. J was trimmed by 0 bases and V by 5 bases; bases with no gene match: 5. There are 15 residues in the CDR3. Germline CDR1 and CDR2: SEHNR and FQNEAQ (reference sequence). CDR3 DNA: TGTGCCAGCAGCCCAGGACAGGGAGTGAACACTGAAGCTTTCTTT. This sequence encodes CASSPGQGVNTEAFF.

This clonotype has only a few counts. V and J are TRBV5-6 and TRBJ1-1; no clear D. V shed 2 bases and J shed 4 bases, with 9 bases lying between them. The CDR3 length is 13 residues. The germline CDR1 and CDR2 sequences are SGHDT and YYEEEE. CDR3 DNA sequence: TGTGCCAGCAGCTTCCCAGCCCGCACTGAAGCTTTCTTT. Protein sequence: CASSFPARTEAFF.

This clonotype was detected a few times. This sequence joins TRBV6-1 and TRBJ2-7; D unclear. The CDR3 has 12 residues. V was clipped by 3 bases and J by 0 bases, with 3 bases between them. Looked up from germline, CDR1 is MNHNS and CDR2 is SASEGT. The CDR3 nucleotides read TGTGCCAGCAGTGAGAGCTCCTACGAGCAGTACGTC. Its protein product is CASSESSYEQYV.

By sample share, this clonotype is medium-sized (0.01 to 0.1%). The chain is built from TRBV6-6 and TRBJ1-2, with D possibly TRBD1 on 5 matching bases. The length of the CDR3 is 15 residues. Trimming left V 4 bases short and J 5 bases short, with 17 bases between. Per germline, CDR1 MNHNY and CDR2 SVGAGI (reference sequence). CDR3 sequence reads: CASSFLLGGGYGYTF. The CDR3 DNA sequence: TGTGCCAGCAGTTTCTTGTTGGGGGGAGGGTATGGCTACACCTTC.

This clonotype was counted a single time. This clone may be a read error of a much larger clone one base away. This chain connects TRBV19 to TRBJ2-7, with D hard to call. CDR3 length equals 16 residues. Germline loops: CDR1 LNHDA, CDR2 SQIVND (reference sequence). The germline V and J ends were trimmed by 8 bases and 3 bases, with 23 bases remaining between them. The DNA of the CDR3 is TGTGCCAGTGTTCCGTCCCCCCCCCCGTCCTGCTACGAGCAGTACTTC. Its translation: CASVPSPPPSCYEQYF.

Within the sample, this clonotype is medium-sized. This sequence joins TRBV19 and TRBJ2-3; D is perhaps TRBD2 (6 bases). The germline gives CDR1 LNHDA, CDR2 SQIVND (reference sequence). The CDR3 contains 15 residues. Trimming cost V 5 bases and J 2 bases, with 14 bases left between them. The CDR3 sequence: CASSLRDSTTDTQYF. DNA for the CDR3: TGTGCCAGTAGTTTGCGGGACTCTACCACAGATACGCAGTATTTT. The whole variable domain, filled in from reference TRBV19 and TRBJ2-3, reads DGGITQSPKYLFRKEGQNVTLSCEQNLNHDAMYWYRQDPGQGLRLIYYSQIVNDFQKGDIAEGYSVSREKKESFPLTVTSAQKNPTAFYLCASSLRDSTTDTQYFGPGTRLTVL.

Relative to its sample, this clonotype is medium-sized. The chain combines TRBV7-9 with TRBJ1-1; TRBD1 agrees at 10 bases. Germline lookup yields CDR1 SEHNR and CDR2 FQNEAQ (reference sequence). Unmatched junction bases numbered 1, after V lost 0 bases and J lost 6 bases. This CDR3 has 14 amino acids. The CDR3 DNA is TGTGCCAGCAGCTTAGCGGACAGGGGGGCTGAAGCTTTCTTT. This codes for CASSLADRGAEAFF.

The V call is TRBV6-2 or TRBV6-3, the J call TRBJ2-1; D is uncertain. The CDR3 totals 13 residues. Germline CDR1 MNHEY, CDR2 SVGEGT. V was trimmed by 6 bases and J by 9 bases, leaving 15 bases between them. The CDR3 here is CASSPGPLVEQFF. CDR3 coding DNA: TGTGCCAGCAGCCCCGGACCCCTCGTTGAGCAGTTCTTC.

This clonotype rates as medium-sized. The CDR3 loop reads CASSLEGGGYTF. DNA of the CDR3: TGTGCCAGCAGCTTAGAAGGGGGAGGCTACACCTTC. The chain combines TRBV11-2 with TRBJ1-2; possibly TRBD1 for D (6 bases). Per the germline V gene, CDR1 is SGHAT and CDR2 is FQNNGV. The CDR3 has 12 amino acids. Trimming removed 0 bases from V and 8 bases from J, with 7 bases in between.

This clonotype was observed a few times. J is TRBJ1-6 and V is TRBV25-1; 9 nucleotides line up with TRBD1. V gave up 3 bases and J gave up 10 bases; unmatched junction bases: 7. Germline loops: CDR1 MGHDK, CDR2 SYGVNS. This CDR3 has 15 residues. In nucleotides, the CDR3 is TGTGCCAGCAGTGACCCAGACAGGGGGGAATCACCCCTCCACTTT. The encoded protein is CASSDPDRGESPLHF.

The V call is TRBV3-1, the J call TRBJ1-2; 8 bases are shared with TRBD1. The V gene end was trimmed by 4 bases and the J gene end by 3 bases; junction bases not matched to a gene: 13. The CDR3 consists of 17 residues. CDR1 and CDR2 (germline): LGHDT, YNNKEL (reference sequence). The DNA of the CDR3 is TGTGCCAGCAGCCTCGGCATCAGGGGGCGTTTGGACTATGGCTACACCTTC. Translated: CASSLGIRGRLDYGYTF.

The J gene is TRBJ2-5, the V gene TRBV5-6, with D possibly TRBD1 on 6 matching bases. CDR3 size: 13 residues. Trimming removed 4 bases from V and 3 bases from J, with 10 bases in between. Germline CDR1 and CDR2: SGHDT and YYEEEE. The CDR3 DNA reads as TGTGCCAGCAGCCTTCGACAGGAAGAGACCCAGTACTTC. Amino acid sequence: CASSLRQEETQYF.